These T cell receptor beta chains were read from a single sample in a study of monozygotic twins with inflammatory bowel disease. Following a re-call of the 5' RACE reads, TCRdb has one entry per CDR3 protein and lacks DNA. This listing includes around 380,000 distinct CDR3 sequences. Sample: blood. The receptors here all came from a human donor with ulcerative colitis or Crohn's disease, or a healthy co-twin of an affected twin (not recorded which). Each CDR3 is given with its conserved first and last residue.

v_call: TRBV3-1; j_call: TRBJ1-2; cdr3_aa: CASSQDTDSRTGYTF
v_call: TRBV19; j_call: TRBJ2-2; cdr3_aa: CASRGNSAGELFF
v_call: TRBV12-3/TRBV12-4; j_call: TRBJ2-7; cdr3_aa: CASSSPRTSGAYEQYF
v_call: TRBV27; j_call: TRBJ2-1; cdr3_aa: CASSLSTAREDNEQFF
v_call: TRBV29-1; j_call: TRBJ1-3; cdr3_aa: CSVVIVSSGNTIYF
v_call: TRBV6-1; j_call: TRBJ1-6; cdr3_aa: CASRADGRNSPLHF
v_call: TRBV7-9; j_call: TRBJ1-2; cdr3_aa: CASSWTGVGYTF
v_call: TRBV6-5; j_call: TRBJ2-7; cdr3_aa: CASSTRGGREQYF
v_call: TRBV7-2; j_call: TRBJ2-1; cdr3_aa: CASSLLAAGVWNEQFF
v_call: TRBV5-1; j_call: TRBJ1-2; cdr3_aa: CASTGEIVGGYTF
v_call: TRBV20-1; j_call: TRBJ2-3; cdr3_aa: CSALRGREEDTQYF
v_call: TRBV2; j_call: TRBJ2-4; cdr3_aa: CASSETGGLAKNIQYF
v_call: TRBV12-3/TRBV12-4; j_call: TRBJ2-1; cdr3_aa: CASSFGDRTYNEQFF
v_call: TRBV10-3; j_call: TRBJ2-3; cdr3_aa: CAISESQDTQYF
v_call: TRBV18; j_call: TRBJ2-6; cdr3_aa: CASSEMDIARSGANVLTF
v_call: TRBV13; j_call: TRBJ2-3; cdr3_aa: CASSLTLANTDTQYF
v_call: TRBV5-1; j_call: TRBJ2-6; cdr3_aa: CASSLVVAGSGANVLTF
v_call: TRBV7-9; j_call: TRBJ2-2; cdr3_aa: CASSLKGGTGELFF
v_call: TRBV12-3/TRBV12-4; j_call: TRBJ1-2; cdr3_aa: CASTAGQGFSGYTF
v_call: TRBV20-1; j_call: TRBJ2-1; cdr3_aa: CSARVGRGDWNEQFF
v_call: TRBV3-1; j_call: TRBJ2-1; cdr3_aa: CASSQDVPRGSSYNEQFF
v_call: TRBV12-3/TRBV12-4; j_call: TRBJ1-6; cdr3_aa: CASSPGTSDTSPLHF
v_call: TRBV20-1; j_call: TRBJ1-5; cdr3_aa: CSAIATISQPQHF
v_call: TRBV20-1; j_call: TRBJ2-1; cdr3_aa: CSTGTGYNEQFF
v_call: TRBV11-2; j_call: TRBJ2-1; cdr3_aa: CASSLDLGGNEQFF
v_call: TRBV9; j_call: TRBJ2-3; cdr3_aa: CASSVELSRTDNTQYF
v_call: TRBV21-1; j_call: TRBJ2-7; cdr3_aa: CASSARDRDRAYEQYF
v_call: TRBV6-2/TRBV6-3; j_call: TRBJ2-3; cdr3_aa: CASSQAGEADTQYF
v_call: TRBV9; j_call: TRBJ2-1; cdr3_aa: CASSVSGGAGGYNEQFF
v_call: TRBV12-3/TRBV12-4; j_call: TRBJ2-3; cdr3_aa: CASSFVLTDTQYF
v_call: TRBV20-1; j_call: TRBJ1-5; cdr3_aa: CSAATVNQPQHF
v_call: TRBV7-6; j_call: TRBJ2-7; cdr3_aa: CASSAGTVSYEQYF
v_call: TRBV2; j_call: TRBJ1-6; cdr3_aa: CASSGDLYNSPLHF
v_call: TRBV29-1; j_call: TRBJ2-5; cdr3_aa: CSVEQQGETQYF
v_call: TRBV12-3/TRBV12-4; j_call: TRBJ2-7; cdr3_aa: CASSLGGQVSEQYF
v_call: TRBV5-4; j_call: TRBJ2-3; cdr3_aa: CASSLGSGLTDTQYF
v_call: TRBV12-2; j_call: TRBJ1-2; cdr3_aa: CASRPRKGQGGFYYGYTF
v_call: TRBV24-1; j_call: TRBJ2-1; cdr3_aa: CATSVAGTSGSMISYNEQFF
v_call: TRBV7-2; j_call: TRBJ2-1; cdr3_aa: CASTRSGSTLGNEQFF
v_call: TRBV27; j_call: TRBJ2-3; cdr3_aa: CASTLTGVRTDTQYF
v_call: TRBV5-1; j_call: TRBJ2-5; cdr3_aa: CASSFSESETQYF
v_call: TRBV12-3/TRBV12-4; j_call: TRBJ2-1; cdr3_aa: CASKLGVPLAGGYNEQFF